The 8 T cell receptor beta chains below were found in one sample sequenced in a study of blood T cell repertoires in COVID-19. Measured with immunoSEQ multiplex PCR; TCRdb has only the in-frame clones, and not every one. Of 200,000 to 250,000 clones listed, around 86% were seen once; the top ten hold over 2%. The specimen was peripheral blood. These receptors all stem from a man under 40 who had recovered from COVID-19.

This rearrangement joins TRBV18 to TRBJ1-1; 7 nucleotides line up with TRBD1. The CDR3 loop spans 14 amino acids. The V and J ends lost 2 bases and 4 bases, in that order; junction bases with no gene match: 4. Germline V gives CDR1 KGHSH, CDR2 LQKENI. Written as DNA, the CDR3 is TGTGCCAGCTCACCAAGTAGGGACAGCACTGAAGCTTTCTTT. This codes for CASSPSRDSTEAFF.

This clone was counted once. This rearrangement joins TRBV27 to TRBJ2-7, with TRBD2 matching over 10 bases. Per germline, CDR1 MNHEY and CDR2 SMNVEV (reference sequence). Germline trimming cut 6 bases from V and 3 bases from J; bases unmatched to any gene: 2. CDR3 size: 13 residues. The CDR3 DNA follows: TGTGCCAGCAGCCGACTAGCGGGCTACGAGCAGTACTTC. Amino acid sequence: CASSRLAGYEQYF.

This clone was observed a handful of times. The V call is TRBV5-6, the J call TRBJ2-2, with 11 bases fitting TRBD2. From germline, CDR1 is SGHDT and CDR2 YYEEEE. The CDR3 has 17 residues. The V gene end was trimmed by 4 bases and the J gene end by 2 bases; junction bases not matched to a gene: 7. The chain's CDR3 is CASSLPLAGANTGELFF. As DNA, the CDR3 is TGTGCCAGCAGCCTCCCACTAGCGGGGGCCAACACCGGGGAGCTGTTTTTT.

The chain recombines TRBV16 with TRBJ2-1; 7 nucleotides align to TRBD2. V shed 2 bases and J 10 bases; nucleotides not matched to a gene: 5. Per germline, CDR1 KGHSY and CDR2 FQNENV. This CDR3 spans 13 amino acids. CDR3 loop: CASSQPGTTEQFF. The CDR3 DNA is TGTGCCAGCAGCCAACCCGGGACTACAGAGCAGTTCTTC.

This rearrangement joins TRBV4-1 to TRBJ1-4; a weak D match, TRBD1 (6 bases). CDR1 is MGHRA and CDR2 is YSYEKL in the germline V gene. Between the trimmed V and J ends, which lost 0 bases and 4 bases, there was a span of 15 bases. There are 17 residues in the CDR3. Here the CDR3 DNA reads TGCGCCAGCAGCCAAGATCTGGGAGGGGGGAATAATGAAAAACTGTTTTTT. It codes for CASSQDLGGGNNEKLFF.

The chain employs TRBV19 and TRBJ1-5; perhaps TRBD1 as D (5 bases). CDR1 LNHDA and CDR2 SQIVND come from the germline V gene (reference sequence). Trimming stripped 1 base from V and 0 bases from J, with 13 bases between. This CDR3 has 17 amino acids. The CDR3, as DNA: TGTGCCAGTAGTATAGGCGGGGACTGGGCTAGCAATCAGCCCCAGCATTTT. Encoded protein: CASSIGGDWASNQPQHF.

V and J are TRBV5-1 and TRBJ1-1, with D perhaps matching TRBD1 (6 bases). Germline-derived CDR1 and CDR2 are SGHRS and YFSETQ. The CDR3 is made up of 15 amino acids. Trimming cost V 7 bases and J 0 bases, with 16 bases left between them. This CDR3 reads CASLDGGDMNTEAFF. In DNA, the CDR3 is TGCGCCAGCTTAGACGGGGGGGACATGAACACTGAAGCTTTCTTT. The entire variable domain, with the rest obtained from reference TRBV5-1 and TRBJ1-1, is as follows: KAGVTQTPRYLIKTRGQQVTLSCSPISGHRSVSWYQQTPGQGLQFLFEYFSETQRNKGNFPGRFSGRQFSNSRSEMNVSTLELGDSALYLCASLDGGDMNTEAFFGQGTRLTVV.

The chain recombines TRBV23-1 with TRBJ2-7; 9 bases are a match to TRBD2. TRBV23-1 is an ORF; its function is uncertain. The CDR3 consists of 16 residues. V lost 6 bases, J lost 5 bases, and 14 bases stayed unmatched. CDR3 bases: TGCGCCAGCAGGTCAGCGGGGGGAACCCCTTGGGACGAGCAGTACTTC. It specifies CASRSAGGTPWDEQYF.